A single sample is the source of the 24 T cell receptor beta chains below, sequenced in a study of blood T cell repertoires in COVID-19. The repertoire was sequenced with immunoSEQ multiplex PCR; TCRdb's copy has only in-frame clones and lacks some. The table has roughly 420,000 clones, 70% to 90% seen once. Sequencing input: PBMCs or T cells enriched from blood (not recorded which). These TCRs come from a woman in her twenties or thirties with acute COVID-19.

In DNA form, the CDR3 reads TGTGCCAGCACCACCCTTGAGCACACCGGGACAGGGGGCTATGGCTACACCTTC. The encoded protein is CASTTLEHTGTGGYGYTF. J is TRBJ1-2 and V is TRBV7-8; 11 bases line up with TRBD1. CDR1 and CDR2 from the germline V gene are SGHVS and FQNEAQ. V dropped 7 bases and J dropped 4; count of bases not matched to a gene: 17. This CDR3 is 18 amino acids long. Based on the CDR3 plus reference TRBV7-8 and TRBJ1-2, the full variable domain is GAGVSQSPRYKVAKRGQDVALRCDPISGHVSLFWYQQALGQGPEFLTYFQNEAQLDKSGLPSDRFFAERPEGSVSTLKIQRTQQEDSAVYLCASTTLEHTGTGGYGYTFGSGTRLTVV.

The chain uses TRBV7-9 and TRBJ1-5, with D possibly matching TRBD1 (5 bases). The CDR3 totals 13 residues. V was pared by 5 bases and J by 6 bases, with 11 bases between. Germline lookup yields CDR1 SEHNR and CDR2 FQNEAQ (reference sequence). The CDR3 here is CASSKIGGQPQHF. Here the CDR3 DNA reads TGTGCCAGCAGCAAAATCGGGGGTCAGCCCCAGCATTTT.

CDR3 DNA sequence: TGTGCCAGCAGCTTAACTGGCAGTACGGGGGATGGCTACACCTTC. Its protein is CASSLTGSTGDGYTF. The chain has TRBV7-3 and TRBJ1-2; possible D gene TRBD1, 5 bases. V lost 0 bases and J lost 6, with 14 bases in between. CDR3 length: 15 amino acids. CDR1 and CDR2 from the germline V gene are SGHTA and FQGTGA.

The chain employs TRBV19 and TRBJ1-6; D not certain. V shed 9 bases and J shed 5 bases, with 11 bases lying between them. In germline, CDR1 is LNHDA, CDR2 SQIVND (reference sequence). This CDR3 has 13 amino acids. The CDR3, as DNA: TGTGCCAGCAGTCCGGAGAATAATTCACCCCTCCACTTT. Translated: CASSPENNSPLHF.

The chain links TRBV6-4 to TRBJ2-1; 8 bases fit TRBD1. The ends lost 6 bases at V and 7 bases at J; junction bases unmatched: 8. The CDR3 has 14 amino acids. CDR1 is MRHNA and CDR2 is SNTAGT in the germline V gene. The CDR3 bases are TGTGCCAGCAGAACGGACAGGGCAGGAAATGAGCAGTTCTTC. Translated: CASRTDRAGNEQFF.

V and J are TRBV5-1 and TRBJ2-3; D is ambiguous. There are 14 residues in the CDR3. The germline V gene has CDR1 SGHRS and CDR2 YFSETQ. V dropped 0 bases and J dropped 3 bases, with 8 bases sitting between them. The CDR3 spells CASSLVPTTDTQYF. Here the CDR3 DNA reads TGCGCCAGCAGCTTGGTTCCGACAACAGATACGCAGTATTTT.

The V gene is TRBV19, the J gene TRBJ1-1; D is unclear. Germline loops: CDR1 LNHDA, CDR2 SQIVND (reference sequence). The CDR3 sequence is 12 residues long. Trimming removed 10 bases at V and 1 base at J, with 10 bases between. The chain's CDR3 is CATQQPNTEAFF. The DNA for the CDR3 is TGTGCCACCCAACAGCCGAACACTGAAGCTTTCTTT.

The DNA of the CDR3 is TGTGCCAGTAGTTCCCGGACAGTTAACTATGGCTACACCTTC. Amino acid sequence: CASSSRTVNYGYTF. The V gene is TRBV19, the J gene TRBJ1-2; TRBD1 is a possible D gene (6 bases). V was trimmed by 5 bases and J by 1 base, leaving 11 bases between them. This CDR3 has 14 amino acids. Germline lookup yields CDR1 LNHDA and CDR2 SQIVND (reference sequence). The entire variable domain, with the rest obtained from reference TRBV19 and TRBJ1-2, is as follows: DGGITQSPKYLFRKEGQNVTLSCEQNLNHDAMYWYRQDPGQGLRLIYYSQIVNDFQKGDIAEGYSVSREKKESFPLTVTSAQKNPTAFYLCASSSRTVNYGYTFGSGTRLTVV.

V usage is TRBV19 and J usage is TRBJ2-7; 8 nucleotides line up with TRBD1. The V gene's germline CDR1 is LNHDA and CDR2 SQIVND (reference sequence). The CDR3 spans 16 residues. The J segment lost 7 bases and the V segment lost 3 bases, leaving 14 bases of the junction unmatched. CDR3 sequence (DNA): TGTGCCAGTAGTATCGGACCGTGGACAGGGCTAAGGGAGCAGTACTTC. This sequence encodes CASSIGPWTGLREQYF. The whole variable domain, filled in from reference TRBV19 and TRBJ2-7, reads DGGITQSPKYLFRKEGQNVTLSCEQNLNHDAMYWYRQDPGQGLRLIYYSQIVNDFQKGDIAEGYSVSREKKESFPLTVTSAQKNPTAFYLCASSIGPWTGLREQYFGPGTRLTVT.

This chain connects TRBV1 to TRBJ1-2; TRBD1, as called in the table, went unchecked against the DNA. TRBV1 is an annotated pseudogene. This CDR3 contains 16 residues. This CDR3 reads CTSSQDFRGRRYGYTF. CDR3 nucleotide sequence: TGCACCAGCAGCCAAGATTTCAGGGGGCGAAGATATGGCTACACCTTC.

This clone was recorded a few times. The rearrangement joins TRBV7-9 to TRBJ1-5; D is possibly TRBD1 (5 bases). Trimming shortened V by 2 bases and J by 3 bases, and 8 bases separated the two germline ends. Germline CDR1 is SEHNR and CDR2 is FQNEAQ (reference sequence). This CDR3 contains 14 residues. The CDR3 DNA reads as TGTGCCAGCAGCTTAATAGGGGACAATCAGCCCCAGCATTTT. It yields the protein CASSLIGDNQPQHF.

The rearrangement joins TRBV15 to TRBJ2-1; D call uncertain. Germline loops: CDR1 LNHNV, CDR2 YYDKDF (reference sequence). Deletions cut 3 bases from V and 5 bases from J, with 14 bases between. The CDR3 has 15 amino acids. Written as DNA, the CDR3 is TGTGCCACCAGCAGGGGCCCCGCACCGAACAATGAGCAGTTCTTC. Amino acids: CATSRGPAPNNEQFF.

This rearrangement joins TRBV7-2 to TRBJ2-5; a possible D gene is TRBD1 (6 bases). Trimming took 5 bases from V and 5 from J, leaving 18 bases between them. Germline CDR1 is SGHTA and CDR2 is FQGNSA. This CDR3 region has 15 residues. CDR3 protein: CASSPTNWGQETQYF. The CDR3 region has the DNA TGTGCCAGCAGCCCTACAAATTGGGGGCAGGAGACCCAGTACTTC. Filled out from reference TRBV7-2 and TRBJ2-5, the complete variable domain reads GAGVSQSPSNKVTEKGKDVELRCDPISGHTALYWYRQSLGQGLEFLIYFQGNSAPDKSGLPSDRFSAERTGGSVSTLTIQRTQQEDSAVYLCASSPTNWGQETQYFGPGTRLLVL.

This clone was counted once. V usage is TRBV21-1 and J usage is TRBJ2-1; the D segment call TRBD2 is taken from the table without a DNA check. TRBV21-1 is a pseudogene. The CDR3 length is 17 residues. CDR3: CASSKRVAGARDNEQFF. In nucleotides, the CDR3 is TGTGCCAGCAGCAAAAGGGTAGCGGGGGCCCGGGACAATGAGCAGTTCTTC.

The J gene is TRBJ1-1, the V gene TRBV7-3; D unresolved. Between the trimmed V and J ends, which lost 8 bases and 2 bases, there was a span of 12 bases. The CDR3 is 13 residues long. Germline V CDR1 and CDR2: SGHTA, FQGTGA. The CDR3 reads CASAGNSNTEAFF. The CDR3, as DNA: TGTGCCAGCGCGGGGAACAGTAACACTGAAGCTTTCTTT.

This clone turned up a few times. The chain combines TRBV28 with TRBJ1-2; TRBD1 matches at 7 bases. Trimming at V came to 6 bases and at J to 1 base, leaving 2 bases not matched to a gene. Germline loops: CDR1 MDHEN, CDR2 SYDVKM. This CDR3 contains 13 residues. As DNA, the CDR3 is TGTGCCAGCAGGGCAGGGGGTAACTATGGCTACACCTTC. It encodes CASRAGGNYGYTF.

The chain joins TRBV7-2 to TRBJ2-3; TRBD2 aligns across 8 bases. This CDR3 has 18 amino acids. V gave up 5 bases and J gave up 1 base; unmatched junction bases: 14. The germline V gene encodes CDR1 SGHTA and CDR2 FQGNSA. In DNA form, the CDR3 reads TGTGCCAGCAGCCTCCCCGGGAGGGCGGGGGCCCGCACAGATACGCAGTATTTT. It translates to CASSLPGRAGARTDTQYF.

The chain carries TRBV24-1 and TRBJ1-2; D perhaps matches TRBD1 (5 bases). This CDR3 region has 15 residues. Germline V CDR1 and CDR2: KGHDR, SFDVKD. Deletions cut 3 bases from V and 8 bases from J, with 18 bases between. CDR3 coding DNA: TGTGCCACCAGTGATCGTGCAGGGCCCCTCGAGGGCTACACCTTC. Amino acid sequence: CATSDRAGPLEGYTF.

The chain employs TRBV23-1 and TRBJ1-1, with 10 bases matching TRBD1. TRBV23-1 is an ORF, with its function uncertain. V dropped 4 bases and J dropped 0; count of bases not matched to a gene: 11. The CDR3 runs to 18 residues. The CDR3 protein is CASSRKGTGVFMNTEAFF. CDR3 bases: TGCGCCAGCAGTCGGAAGGGGACAGGGGTTTTCATGAACACTGAAGCTTTCTTT.

The chain uses TRBV5-1 and TRBJ1-4, with 10 bases that match TRBD1. CDR3 length equals 14 residues. Germline trimming cut 5 bases from V and 7 bases from J; bases unmatched to any gene: 5. Germline V gives CDR1 SGHRS, CDR2 YFSETQ. CDR3 amino acids: CASRSGQGPEKLFF. The CDR3 DNA reads TGCGCCAGCAGATCGGGACAGGGGCCTGAAAAACTGTTTTTT.

The chain is built from TRBV2 and TRBJ1-1, with D tentatively TRBD1 (5 bases). Trimming removed 8 bases at V and 0 bases at J, with 13 bases between. Germline V gene sequence: CDR1 SNHLY, CDR2 FYNNEI. This CDR3 has 14 residues. The CDR3 sequence: CASARTSMNTEAFF. The CDR3 DNA follows: TGTGCCAGCGCCCGGACAAGCATGAACACTGAAGCTTTCTTT.

The V and J genes are TRBV6-5 and TRBJ1-2; weak D call: TRBD1 (6 bases). Germline V gene sequence: CDR1 MNHEY, CDR2 SVGAGI. Trimming removed 7 bases from V and 4 bases from J, with 16 bases in between. This CDR3 is 14 amino acids long. The CDR3 DNA is TGTGCCAGCACCTGGACGGGGGGCAGCTATGGCTACACCTTC. It is translated as CASTWTGGSYGYTF.

The chain carries TRBV15 and TRBJ2-3; TRBD2 matches 7 bases. The CDR3 runs to 15 residues. CDR1 LNHNV and CDR2 YYDKDF come from the germline V gene (reference sequence). The ends lost 4 bases at V and 2 bases at J; junction bases unmatched: 6. The DNA of the CDR3 is TGTGCCACCAGCAAACAGCGGGGCGTCACAGATACGCAGTATTTT. Amino acids: CATSKQRGVTDTQYF.

As DNA, the CDR3 is TGTGCCAGCAGCCGTGGAGTGAATTATGGCTACACCTTC. Translating gives CASSRGVNYGYTF. The chain uses TRBV5-6 and TRBJ1-2, with D hard to call. The germline V and J ends were trimmed by 4 bases and 5 bases, with 12 bases remaining between them. Germline V lookup: CDR1 SGHDT, CDR2 YYEEEE. CDR3 length equals 13 residues.